These 17 T cell receptor beta chains originate from one sample sequenced in a study of type 1 and type 2 diabetes patients. Genomic DNA was the PCR template. A primer set of 30 forward and 13 reverse primers amplified the CDR3. TCRdb ran MiXCR on the multiplex PCR reads and lists one entry per CDR3 protein. The table lists fewer than 300,000 distinct CDR3 sequences, more than 40% of them singletons, with 12% to 15% in the top ten. Specimen: peripheral blood mononuclear cells (PBMCs). The receptors shown here come from a man in his late teens or twenties with type 2 diabetes.

The chain employs TRBV7-8 and TRBJ2-7; no reliable D call. There are 12 residues in the CDR3. Looked up from germline, CDR1 is SGHVS and CDR2 is FQNEAQ. Trimming removed 4 bases from V and 3 bases from J, with 7 bases in between. This CDR3 reads CASSWADYEQYF. Here the CDR3 DNA reads TGTGCCAGCAGCTGGGCAGACTACGAGCAGTACTTC.

This clonotype was seen a handful of times. This chain joins TRBV20-1 and TRBJ1-1; a weak D match, TRBD1 (6 bases). The germline V gene has CDR1 DFQATT and CDR2 SNEGSKA (reference sequence). V was trimmed by 3 bases and J by 0 bases, leaving 11 bases between them. The CDR3 runs 14 residues. CDR3 sequence (DNA): TGCAGTGCTAGTGCAGGGGCCCTGAACACTGAAGCTTTCTTT. This encodes CSASAGALNTEAFF.

In this sample, this clonotype turned up a few times. V usage is TRBV28 and J usage is TRBJ1-5; unclear D gene. Germline CDR1 and CDR2: MDHEN and SYDVKM. Trimming cost V 3 bases and J 5 bases, with 8 bases left between them. This CDR3 is 13 amino acids long. Written as DNA, the CDR3 is TGTGCCAGCAGTTTTCGGGGTCATCAGCCCCAGCATTTT. This sequence encodes CASSFRGHQPQHF.

About this clonotype itself: A much more abundant neighbour one base away suggests this may be a read error. This chain joins TRBV7-8 and TRBJ1-1; D uncertain. Germline V CDR1 and CDR2: SGHVS, FQNEAQ. The CDR3 loop spans 16 amino acids. The CDR3 DNA sequence: TGTGCCAGCTGCTTAGGGAGGCGGACGATGAACACTGAAGCTTTCTTT. Its protein product is CASCLGRRTMNTEAFF.

In the case of this clonotype: A read error is possible here, since a much larger clone lies one base away. The chain couples TRBV4-1 to TRBJ2-5; no clear D. The CDR3 consists of 14 residues. Germline loops: CDR1 MGHRA, CDR2 YSYEKL. Trimming removed 0 bases at V and 7 bases at J, with 12 bases between. The CDR3 DNA is TGCGCCAGCAGCCAAGACGAAGGGTGGATGACCCAGTACTTC. Its protein product is CASSQDEGWMTQYF.

This chain connects TRBV7-3 to TRBJ1-1; TRBD1 aligns across 7 bases. J lost 1 base, V lost 1 base, and 18 bases had no gene match. The CDR3 extends over 20 amino acids. The V gene's germline CDR1 is SGHTA and CDR2 FQGTGA. CDR3 in DNA: TGTGCCAGCAGCTTAAGTTTAATCAATTCGTTGGGACAGCCGAACACTGAAGCTTTCTTT. Its translation: CASSLSLINSLGQPNTEAFF.

This chain joins TRBV2 and TRBJ2-2; 7 nucleotides agree with TRBD1. Germline values: CDR1 SNHLY, CDR2 FYNNEI. The CDR3 consists of 15 residues. Trimming at V came to 7 bases and at J to 2 bases, leaving 7 bases not matched to a gene. The CDR3 sequence: CASKSRQGNTGELFF. CDR3 coding DNA: TGTGCCAGCAAGTCTCGACAGGGCAACACCGGGGAGCTGTTTTTT.

This clonotype was seen only a few times. The chain links TRBV2 to TRBJ2-2; D is undetermined. The germline gives CDR1 SNHLY, CDR2 FYNNEI. CDR3 length: 14 amino acids. The germline V and J ends were trimmed by 7 bases and 1 base, with 10 bases remaining between them. CDR3 loop: CASKLSLNTGELFF. In DNA, the CDR3 is TGTGCCAGCAAGCTATCTCTGAACACCGGGGAGCTGTTTTTT.

The rearrangement uses TRBV10-3 and TRBJ2-1, with a possible D match to TRBD1 (6 bases). Trimming shortened V by 10 bases and J by 9 bases, and 13 bases separated the two germline ends. The CDR3 loop spans 11 amino acids. The V gene's germline CDR1 is ENHRY and CDR2 SYGVKD. CDR3 region: CATGTHREQFF. The CDR3 DNA is TGTGCCACCGGGACACACCGTGAGCAGTTCTTC.

This clonotype was counted only a few times. This sequence joins TRBV30 and TRBJ2-7; perhaps TRBD2 as D (6 bases). Trimming removed 4 bases from V and 4 bases from J, with 17 bases in between. Germline V lookup: CDR1 GTSNPN, CDR2 SVGIG (reference sequence). CDR3 size: 14 residues. The CDR3 DNA is TGTGCCTGGAAGTTCGGGAGCGGAGCTTACGAGCAGTACTTC. Translation: CAWKFGSGAYEQYF.

V is TRBV14 and J is TRBJ2-5; D tentatively reads TRBD1 or TRBD2 (5 bases each). The germline V gene has CDR1 SGHDN and CDR2 FVKESK. The CDR3 runs 15 residues. V gave up 6 bases and J gave up 2 bases, with 16 bases separating them. In nucleotides, the CDR3 is TGTGCCAGCAGTTTGGGGGAATCGCCACAAGAGACCCAGTACTTC. It translates to CASSLGESPQETQYF. The variable domain in full, with the rest retrieved from reference TRBV14 and TRBJ2-5, is EAGVTQFPSHSVIEKGQTVTLRCDPISGHDNLYWYRRVMGKEIKFLLHFVKESKQDESGMPNNRFLAERTGGTYSTLKVQPAELEDSGVYFCASSLGESPQETQYFGPGTRLLVL.

This clonotype was seen a few times. The chain recombines TRBV6-2 or TRBV6-3 with TRBJ2-5, with 9 bases matching TRBD2. The length of the CDR3 is 15 residues. In germline, CDR1 is MNHEY, CDR2 SVGEGT. V lost 2 bases to trimming and J lost 1 base; unmatched junction nucleotides: 2. This CDR3 is CASSYLSGGQETQYF. DNA of the CDR3: TGTGCCAGCAGTTACCTTAGCGGGGGCCAAGAGACCCAGTACTTC.

The chain combines TRBV7-2 with TRBJ2-7, with D hard to call. This CDR3 region has 17 residues. Per germline, CDR1 SGHTA and CDR2 FQGNSA. The V gene lost 1 base and the J gene lost 7 bases, with 23 bases spanning the gap. CDR3 nucleotides: TGTGCCAGCAGCTTAGATCGGGTAGGTCGTGGGGATGATGAGCAGTACTTC. It yields the protein CASSLDRVGRGDDEQYF.

This chain connects TRBV20-1 to TRBJ1-2; D uncertain. V was shortened by 0 bases and J by 0 bases, with 14 bases between the two germline ends. Per the germline V gene, CDR1 is DFQATT and CDR2 is SNEGSKA (reference sequence). The CDR3 is 16 residues long. In DNA, the CDR3 is TGCAGTGCTAGAGACTATATTCCGATTACTAACTATGGCTACACCTTC. Residues: CSARDYIPITNYGYTF.

Turning to this clonotype: The CDR3 end shows no conserved phenylalanine or tryptophan, and so a read error is likely. The chain employs TRBV28 and TRBJ1-2; D not certain. The V gene lost 1 base and the J gene lost 0 bases, with 3 bases spanning the gap. This CDR3 spans 13 amino acids. Germline V gene data show CDR1 as MDHEN and CDR2 as SYDVKM. The CDR3 DNA follows: TGTGCCAGCAGTTTATATGCTAACTATGGCTACACCCTC. Protein sequence: CASSLYANYGYTL.

The gene calls are TRBV2 and TRBJ2-6, with 7 bases fitting TRBD1. The ends lost 8 bases at V and 0 bases at J; junction bases unmatched: 10. Germline CDR1 SNHLY, CDR2 FYNNEI. CDR3 size: 17 residues. The CDR3 DNA sequence: TGTGCCAGCGACGGGGACAGAGTTAACTCTGGGGCCAACGTCCTGACTTTC. Translating it yields CASDGDRVNSGANVLTF.

The gene calls are TRBV12-3 or TRBV12-4 and TRBJ1-1; 9 nucleotides line up with TRBD1. V dropped 2 bases and J dropped 6; count of bases not matched to a gene: 7. The CDR3 is 15 residues long. CDR3 loop: CASSLMGQGLAEAFF. In DNA form, the CDR3 reads TGTGCCAGCAGTTTAATGGGACAGGGCCTCGCTGAAGCTTTCTTT.